This TCR beta chain was sequenced during a study of molecular identifiers for immune sequencing clone quantification. A word on this clonotype: The conserved phenylalanine or tryptophan is not found at the CDR3 terminus, so this likely reflects a read error.

The J segment lost 0 bases and the V segment lost 6 bases, leaving 5 bases of the junction unmatched. This CDR3 contains 15 residues. Germline assignment: CDR1 DFQATT and CDR2 SNEGSKA (reference sequence). Via MiXCR, TCRdb re-called the PCR reads, giving one row per CDR3 protein. The table has approximately 500,000 distinct CDR3 sequences, about a fifth seen once. The V and J genes are TRBV20-1 and TRBJ2-3, with 11 bases that match TRBD2. This TCR was sampled from a human donor in good health. Some libraries in this study had Jurkat cell RNA spiked in. Sequences were obtained from naive CD8+ T cells from blood, with Jurkat cell RNA spiked in. Subset reported: FACS-sorted CD8+CD4-CCR7+CD45RA+ naive T cells. CDR3 sequence reads: CSARTSGLSTDTQYS. CDR3 nucleotides: TGCAGTGCGCGGACTAGCGGGCTTAGCACAGATACGCAGTATTCT.